One T cell receptor beta chain is described in this entry. This clonotype has at least ten counts. This clone's antigen is unknown. It has no much larger one-base neighbor in the sample; base qualities were not kept. This sample stems from a study of T cells in Graves' hyperthyroidism and ophthalmopathy (dated by TCRdb to the late 2010s). Concerning the study at large: Peripheral blood was sampled at the time of initial diagnosis, prior to any treatment. To identify TCR V-J signatures that set the groups apart, the researchers used a discovery cohort of 90 to 100 patients, made up of 43 with Graves' ophthalmopathy and about 55 with stable Graves' hyperthyroidism. Whether ophthalmopathy could be predicted prospectively was tested in an independent validation cohort made up of about 18 hyperthyroidism patients plus 17 patients who later progressed to ophthalmopathy. The 75 to 100 discovery patients were divided at random into training and test sets in a 7:3 ratio. Thyroid tissue and blood T-cell repertoires from six or seven Graves' hyperthyroidism patients were also compared in the study. Following sampling, methimazole starting at 30 mg daily was given to hyperthyroidism patients, and high-dose intravenous methylprednisolone was given to ophthalmopathy patients. The paper describes TCR Vbeta CDR3 sequencing of 140 or so peripheral blood samples, made up of 43 ophthalmopathy patients, roughly 72 hyperthyroidism patients and 17 progressor patients.

TCR beta CDR3 regions were amplified from RNA transcripts. For the first round of RT-PCR on the TCR CDR3, the HTBI primer set was used together with the Qiagen OneStep RT-PCR kit. Libraries were constructed in a second round of multiplex PCR, after which size selection and purification were performed. Paired-end sequencing of the libraries was performed with 100 bp reads on an Illumina HiSeq2000. For the original study's pipeline: SOAPnuke was used to process the raw data, with reads discarded if the reads contained adapters or uncalled bases, had a mean Phred below 15, or lacked an exact constant-primer or identifier match. COPE v1.2.5 was used to merge the high-quality paired reads, and each unique nucleotide sequence was defined as a clonotype. Clonotypes were aligned to IMGT TRBV, TRBD and TRBJ reference segments using MiTCR v1.1. Analysis was restricted to V-J combinations with a frequency above 0.0001, which covered 98% to 99.2% of repertoires. A TCS score was defined as the ratio of F50 (clonal expansion) to E x V (chaos), with BLOSUM62-based TCRdist applied between CDR3 peptides within each V-J. Welch's t-statistics and random forest reduced just over 500 V-J features to 10 to 15, which were used in a naive Bayes classifier (R e1071). The public reads were quality trimmed at Q25 with fastp and then assembled into clones with MiXCR by TCRdb, keeping productive beta chains. Rows are combined by CDR3 protein, so each entry shows the most common genes and DNA. The V and J calls and clone size come from TCRdb's table, not from the authors' own analysis. This sample gives around 340,000 distinct CDR3 sequences in total; 16% of them show up just once. Clones ranked in the top ten supply around 33% of the sample.

The CDR3 sequence holds 18 residues, the cysteine and phenylalanine included. The CDR3 DNA has 54 bases and is translated from base 1. CDR1 SGHTA and CDR2 FQGTGA are derived from the germline V gene. After removal of 4 bases from V and 10 bases from J, the junction retains 13 bases not matched to a gene. General findings and caveats noted by the study authors: During validation, the model predicted progression to ophthalmopathy a median of approximately 7 months ahead of onset, with roughly 65% sensitivity and 72% to 80% specificity. Most expanded thyroid clonotypes (frequency above 0.001) were also detected in blood, suggesting blood repertoires may reflect thyroid immune responses. A 13 V-J signature model separated ophthalmopathy from stable hyperthyroidism, with 87.88% sensitivity and roughly 81% specificity in cross-validation and 80%/75% in testing. Sample size was not statistically predetermined, and investigators were not blinded to group allocation.

A patient counted as having stable Graves' hyperthyroidism if no progression to ophthalmopathy occurred over 18 months of follow-up. The hyperthyroidism patients were between 18 and 65 years old and newly diagnosed, with a disease duration of less than 2 months. Exclusion was applied to patients with uncontrolled infections, other autoimmune diseases, pregnancy or lactation. Clinical symptoms, serum thyroxine and TRAb, thyroid ultrasound, and orbital computed tomography formed the basis for the diagnoses. Ficoll-Paque density gradient centrifugation was used to isolate PBMCs from 8 to 10 ml of fresh peripheral blood. Total RNA was extracted with Trizol reagent, and quality was checked on an Agilent 2100 Bioanalyzer.

The chain was built from TRBV7-3 and TRBJ2-1; 16 middle bases align to TRBD2. The clonotype comes from a young man with Graves' hyperthyroidism. The specimen was blood. CDR3 reads: CASSSGTSGRAGIWEQFF. The DNA sequence is given as TGTGCCAGCAGCTCCGGGACTAGCGGGAGGGCTGGCATTTGGGAGCAGTTCTTC.